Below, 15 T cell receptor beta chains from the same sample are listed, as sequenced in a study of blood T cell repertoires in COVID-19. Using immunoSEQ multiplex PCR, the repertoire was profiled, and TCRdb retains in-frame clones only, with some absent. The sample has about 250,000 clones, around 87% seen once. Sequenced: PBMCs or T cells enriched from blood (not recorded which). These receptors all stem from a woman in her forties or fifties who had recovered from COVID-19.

The CDR3 region is CASSLPGLNYGYTF. The CDR3 bases are TGTGCCAGCAGCTTACCCGGGTTGAACTATGGCTACACCTTC. The chain uses TRBV7-2 and TRBJ1-2, with D unresolved. With 2 bases removed from V and 2 bases from J, the gap between germline ends came to 9 bases. Germline V gene lookup returns CDR1 SGHTA and CDR2 FQGNSA. The CDR3 is 14 amino acids.

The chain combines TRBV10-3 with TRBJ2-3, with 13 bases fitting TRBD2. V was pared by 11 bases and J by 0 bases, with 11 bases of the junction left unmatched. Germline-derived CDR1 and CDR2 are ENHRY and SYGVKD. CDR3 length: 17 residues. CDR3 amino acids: CACQLAGGLLSTDTQYF. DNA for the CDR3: TGTGCCTGCCAACTAGCGGGAGGGCTTCTTAGCACAGATACGCAGTATTTT.

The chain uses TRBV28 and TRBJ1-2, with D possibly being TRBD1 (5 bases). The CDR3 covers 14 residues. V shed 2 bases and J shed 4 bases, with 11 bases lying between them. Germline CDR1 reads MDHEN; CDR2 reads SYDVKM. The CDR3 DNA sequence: TGTGCCAGCAGTTTAATCCAGGGTACCTATGGCTACACCTTC. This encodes CASSLIQGTYGYTF.

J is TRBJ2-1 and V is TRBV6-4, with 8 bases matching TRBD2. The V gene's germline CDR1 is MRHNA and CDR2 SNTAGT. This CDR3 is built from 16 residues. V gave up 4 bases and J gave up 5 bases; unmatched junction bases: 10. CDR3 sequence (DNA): TGTGCCAGCAGTGCCGTTAGCGGGACCGGAAACAATGAGCAGTTCTTC. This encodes CASSAVSGTGNNEQFF.

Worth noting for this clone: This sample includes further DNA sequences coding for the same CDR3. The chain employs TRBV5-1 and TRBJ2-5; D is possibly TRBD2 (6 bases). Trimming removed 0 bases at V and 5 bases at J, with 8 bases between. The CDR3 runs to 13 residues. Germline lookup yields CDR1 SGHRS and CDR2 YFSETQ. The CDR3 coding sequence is TGCGCCAGCAGCTTGGCCGGGGGTGAGACCCAGTACTTC. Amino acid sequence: CASSLAGGETQYF.

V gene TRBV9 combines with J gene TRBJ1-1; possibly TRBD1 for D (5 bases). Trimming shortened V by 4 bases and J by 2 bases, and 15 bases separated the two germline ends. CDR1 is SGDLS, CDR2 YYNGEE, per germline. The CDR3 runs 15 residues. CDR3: CASSPRGAFNTEAFF. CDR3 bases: TGTGCCAGCAGCCCCCGCGGGGCTTTCAACACTGAAGCTTTCTTT.

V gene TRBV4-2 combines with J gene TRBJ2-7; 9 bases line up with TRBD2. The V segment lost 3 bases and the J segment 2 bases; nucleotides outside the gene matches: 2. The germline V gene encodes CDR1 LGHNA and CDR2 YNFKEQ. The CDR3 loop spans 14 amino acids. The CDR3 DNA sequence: TGTGCCAGCAGCCACAGACTAGCGGCCTACGAGCAGTACTTC. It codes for CASSHRLAAYEQYF.

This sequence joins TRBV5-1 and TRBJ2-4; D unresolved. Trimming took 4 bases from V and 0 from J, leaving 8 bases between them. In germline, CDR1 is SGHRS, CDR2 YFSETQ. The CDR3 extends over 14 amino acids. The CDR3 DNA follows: TGCGCCAGCAGCCAGACAATAGCCAAAAACATTCAGTACTTC. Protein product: CASSQTIAKNIQYF. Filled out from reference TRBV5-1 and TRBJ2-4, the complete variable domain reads KAGVTQTPRYLIKTRGQQVTLSCSPISGHRSVSWYQQTPGQGLQFLFEYFSETQRNKGNFPGRFSGRQFSNSRSEMNVSTLELGDSALYLCASSQTIAKNIQYFGAGTRLSVL.

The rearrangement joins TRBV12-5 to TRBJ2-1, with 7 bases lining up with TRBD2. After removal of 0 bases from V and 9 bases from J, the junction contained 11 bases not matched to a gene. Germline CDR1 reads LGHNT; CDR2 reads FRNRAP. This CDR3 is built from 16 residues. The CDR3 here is CASGLVAGGGPFEQFF. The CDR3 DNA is TGTGCTAGTGGTTTGGTTGCTGGGGGAGGGCCTTTTGAGCAGTTCTTC.

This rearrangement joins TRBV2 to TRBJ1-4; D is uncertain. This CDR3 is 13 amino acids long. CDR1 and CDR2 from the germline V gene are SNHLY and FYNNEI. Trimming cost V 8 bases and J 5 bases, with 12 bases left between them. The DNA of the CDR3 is TGTGCCAGCCGCCGGGAATACAATGAAAAACTGTTTTTT. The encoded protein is CASRREYNEKLFF.

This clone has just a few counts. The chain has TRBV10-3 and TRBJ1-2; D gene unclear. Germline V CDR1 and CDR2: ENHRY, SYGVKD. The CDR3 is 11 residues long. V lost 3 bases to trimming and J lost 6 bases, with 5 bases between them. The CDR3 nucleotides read TGTGCCATCAGTGAAACGGATGGCTACACCTTC. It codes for CAISETDGYTF.

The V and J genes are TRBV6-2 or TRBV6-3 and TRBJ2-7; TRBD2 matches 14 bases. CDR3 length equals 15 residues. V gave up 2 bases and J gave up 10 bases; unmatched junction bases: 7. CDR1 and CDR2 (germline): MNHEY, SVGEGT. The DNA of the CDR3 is TGTGCCAGCAGTTACCGGGGGACTAGCGGGGGAGGTCAGTACTTC. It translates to CASSYRGTSGGGQYF.

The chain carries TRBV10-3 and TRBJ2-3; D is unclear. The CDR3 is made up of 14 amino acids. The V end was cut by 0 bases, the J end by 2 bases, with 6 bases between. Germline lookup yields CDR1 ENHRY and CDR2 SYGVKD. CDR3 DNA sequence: TGTGCCATCAGTGAGTCGCAGGTCACAGATACGCAGTATTTT. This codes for CAISESQVTDTQYF.

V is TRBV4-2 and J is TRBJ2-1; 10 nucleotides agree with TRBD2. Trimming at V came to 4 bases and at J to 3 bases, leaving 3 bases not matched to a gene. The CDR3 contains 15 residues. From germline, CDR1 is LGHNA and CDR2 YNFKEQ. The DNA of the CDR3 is TGTGCCAGCAGCCCTAGCGGGAGTATCTACAATGAGCAGTTCTTC. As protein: CASSPSGSIYNEQFF.

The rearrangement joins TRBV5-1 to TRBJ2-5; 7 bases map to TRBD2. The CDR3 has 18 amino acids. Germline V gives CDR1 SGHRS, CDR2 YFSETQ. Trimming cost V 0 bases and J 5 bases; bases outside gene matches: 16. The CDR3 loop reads CASSLAKGAGAGLETQYF. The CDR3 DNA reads TGCGCCAGCAGCTTGGCTAAAGGTGCGGGAGCGGGGTTGGAGACCCAGTACTTC.